The present TCR beta chain was sequenced within a study of T cell responses to AZD1222 COVID-19 vaccine. This clone was observed a few times. Trimming shortened V by 5 bases and J by 4 bases, and 14 bases separated the two germline ends. Germline-derived CDR1 and CDR2 are LNHNV and YYDKDF (reference sequence). The CDR3 runs 14 residues. Some clones are missing from TCRdb's copy, which holds only in-frame ones; the method was immunoSEQ multiplex PCR. The sample includes some 130,000 clones, approximately 90% seen only once; the top ten take approximately 2.8%. The material was peripheral blood, obtained on day 0 of AZD1222 vaccination. This sequence joins TRBV15 and TRBJ1-1, with D hard to call. The receptor was derived from an adult in good health. The CDR3 loop is CATSLRVQLTEAFF. The CDR3 nucleotides are TGTGCCACCAGCCTTCGGGTCCAACTCACTGAAGCTTTCTTT.